This T cell receptor beta chain was captured in a study of spatial heterogeneity in lung cancer. Turning to the study itself: Detection of beta-chain sequences consistently exceeded that of alpha-chain sequences.

Germline CDR1 is DFQATT and CDR2 is SNEGSKA (reference sequence). The CDR3 runs to 17 residues. V was cut by 0 bases and J by 0 bases, with 18 bases left in between. Overall study results and limits: Mutation counts in tumors were tracked by counts of expanded intratumoral alpha and beta TCRs.

This clonotype was counted many times. The target antigen is unknown. A distinct unique molecular identifier was carried by each TCR cDNA molecule. TCRdb re-called the 5' RACE reads through MiXCR, storing one row per CDR3 protein. Here the sample spans about 10,000 distinct CDR3 sequences, roughly 6% being singletons. Regarding time point: sample taken at primary tumor resection. Unsorted whole RNA samples from tumor, nontumor lung or frozen PBMC were sequenced. This TCR came from a male donor with early-stage non-small cell lung cancer. This sequence joins TRBV20-1 and TRBJ2-7; D is unresolved. Sequencing used lung tumor tissue, obtained at surgery. The chain's CDR3 is CSARDPTTVVSSYEQYF. CDR3 DNA: TGCAGTGCTAGAGATCCCACGACTGTCGTTAGCTCCTACGAGCAGTACTTC.